This T cell receptor beta chain was recorded in a study of blood T cell repertoires in COVID-19. The authors' processing: Using reference gene primer amplification, nucleated cell counts were estimated. Sequenced by immunoSEQ multiplex PCR; TCRdb stores in-frame clones only, minus some. V and J calls plus clone size are reproduced from that table; the DNA served to infer D and trimming. The repertoire consists of about 120,000 clones, with 79% occurring once and the leading ten covering approximately 3.9%. Deletions cut 3 bases from V and 6 bases from J, with 9 bases between. Germline CDR1 and CDR2: MDHEN and SYDVKM. The CDR3 length is 12 residues.

Sequences were obtained from peripheral blood. The genes are TRBV28 and TRBJ2-7, with D possibly matching TRBD2 (6 bases). This receptor was identified in a woman over 75 with acute or convalescent COVID-19. The CDR3 here is CASSLVGGEQYF. As DNA, the CDR3 is TGTGCCAGCAGTTTGGTCGGGGGCGAGCAGTACTTC.